This T cell receptor (beta chain) was sequenced for a study of shared clonotypes between healthy human individuals. Some clones are missing from TCRdb's copy, which holds only in-frame ones; the method was immunoSEQ multiplex PCR. This table holds 740,000 or so clones, 73% found once. This clone was counted a few times. V shed 5 bases, J shed 10 bases, and the junction held 11 bases outside the gene matches. Germline CDR1 and CDR2: MGHRA and YSYEKL. This CDR3 contains 14 residues. V usage is TRBV4-1 and J usage is TRBJ1-1, with 9 bases identical to TRBD1. This TCR came from a woman aged 25 to 39 in good health. Sequenced sample: memory CD4+ T cells sorted from blood. Specified subset: CD45RA-negative fraction. The CDR3 here is CASSGQGTELGAFF. In DNA form, the CDR3 reads TGCGCCAGCAGCGGACAGGGGACTGAATTGGGAGCTTTCTTT.